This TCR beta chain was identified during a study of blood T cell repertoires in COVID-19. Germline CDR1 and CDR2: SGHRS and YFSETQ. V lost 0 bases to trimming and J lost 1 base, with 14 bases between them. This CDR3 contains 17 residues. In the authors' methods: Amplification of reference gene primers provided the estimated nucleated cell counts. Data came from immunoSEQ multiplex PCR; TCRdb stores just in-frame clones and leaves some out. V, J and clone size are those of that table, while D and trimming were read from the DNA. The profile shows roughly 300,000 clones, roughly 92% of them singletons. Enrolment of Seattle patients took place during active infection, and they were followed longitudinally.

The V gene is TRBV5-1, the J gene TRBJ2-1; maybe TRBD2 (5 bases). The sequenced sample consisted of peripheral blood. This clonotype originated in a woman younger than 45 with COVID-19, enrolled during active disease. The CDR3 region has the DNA TGCGCCAGCAGCTTGGATCCCTCGGGCGGGTCCTACAATGAGCAGTTCTTC. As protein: CASSLDPSGGSYNEQFF.